Listed here are 10 T cell receptor beta chains from one sample, sequenced in a study of T cells after yellow fever vaccination. TCRdb analysed the 5' RACE reads with MiXCR anew, one entry per CDR3 protein. The table has about 85,000 distinct CDR3 sequences, about an eighth seen once. The sequencing used CD8+ T cells not binding an NS4B(214-222) dextramer, sorted from PBMCs, collected roughly 20 days after the first yellow fever vaccination. The receptors here all came from a man aged 18 to 29 who received the YFV17D yellow fever vaccine.

V usage is TRBV4-1 and J usage is TRBJ2-5; TRBD2 agrees at 7 bases. CDR1 and CDR2 (germline): MGHRA, YSYEKL. The V segment lost 1 base and the J segment 1 base; nucleotides outside the gene matches: 6. This CDR3 has 16 amino acids. DNA for the CDR3: TGCGCCAGCAGCCAAGTTGCGGGGGTGTTCCAAGAGACCCAGTACTTC. Translating gives CASSQVAGVFQETQYF.

There are a few counts of this clonotype. V and J are TRBV4-1 and TRBJ1-4; TRBD1 agrees at 10 bases. The ends lost 5 bases at V and 7 bases at J; junction bases unmatched: 10. Germline lookup yields CDR1 MGHRA and CDR2 YSYEKL. The CDR3 is made up of 16 amino acids. CDR3 region: CASSTKDRGDGEKLFF. CDR3 DNA: TGCGCCAGCAGCACCAAGGACAGGGGGGATGGTGAAAAACTGTTTTTT.

In its sample, this clonotype was seen a few times. V usage is TRBV4-3 and J usage is TRBJ2-7; D perhaps matches TRBD1 (7 bases). The CDR3 has 14 amino acids. With 5 bases removed from V and 0 bases from J, the gap between germline ends came to 11 bases. CDR1 LGHNA and CDR2 YSLEER come from the germline V gene. CDR3 loop: CASSAGQNSYEQYF. The CDR3 bases are TGCGCCAGCAGCGCGGGACAGAACTCCTACGAGCAGTACTTC.

The gene calls are TRBV14 and TRBJ2-7; D is unclear. V gave up 1 base and J gave up 2 bases, with 9 bases separating them. CDR1 is SGHDN, CDR2 FVKESK, per germline. The CDR3 covers 14 residues. CDR3: CASSQVHPPYEQYF. In nucleotides, the CDR3 is TGTGCCAGCAGCCAAGTTCATCCCCCCTACGAGCAGTACTTC.

This chain links TRBV7-9 with TRBJ2-1; D possibly corresponds to TRBD2 (6 bases). CDR1 is SEHNR, CDR2 FQNEAQ, per germline (reference sequence). The germline V and J ends were trimmed by 7 bases and 4 bases, with 11 bases remaining between them. The CDR3 runs 13 residues. Here the CDR3 reads CASTVGGYNEQFF. The CDR3 nucleotides are TGTGCCAGCACCGTTGGAGGGTACAATGAGCAGTTCTTC.

The chain employs TRBV7-9 and TRBJ2-5; 11 bases align to TRBD2. Germline CDR1 is SEHNR and CDR2 is FQNEAQ (reference sequence). The CDR3 covers 15 residues. The trim removed 4 bases at V and 3 bases at J, leaving 4 bases unmatched. CDR3 loop: CASSSTSGAEETQYF. The CDR3 DNA follows: TGTGCCAGCAGCTCGACTAGCGGGGCTGAAGAGACCCAGTACTTC.

This clonotype has more than one count but fewer than ten. The chain couples TRBV12-5 to TRBJ1-5, with 8 bases lining up with TRBD1. The CDR3 spans 14 residues. Trimming took 3 bases from V and 15 from J; bases not matched to a gene: 13. The V gene's germline CDR1 is LGHNT and CDR2 FRNRAP. The CDR3 DNA reads as TGTGCTAGTGGTTTAACCGGGACAGGCCTCCCTCGGCATTTT. Its translation is CASGLTGTGLPRHF.

This clonotype was found a few times. CDR3 amino acids: CASSRLSRGQETQYF. CDR3 in DNA: TGTGCCAGCAGCCGCCTGTCGAGGGGACAAGAGACCCAGTACTTC. The chain is built from TRBV14 and TRBJ2-5; D is tentatively TRBD1 or TRBD2 (5 bases each). Trimming took off 4 bases at V and 2 bases at J, with 14 bases between the two ends. Germline V gene lookup returns CDR1 SGHDN and CDR2 FVKESK. The CDR3 is made up of 15 amino acids. The complete variable domain, with remaining parts taken from reference TRBV14 and TRBJ2-5, reads EAGVTQFPSHSVIEKGQTVTLRCDPISGHDNLYWYRRVMGKEIKFLLHFVKESKQDESGMPNNRFLAERTGGTYSTLKVQPAELEDSGVYFCASSRLSRGQETQYFGPGTRLLVL.

J is TRBJ2-5 and V is TRBV7-9, with 8 bases fitting TRBD1. Germline V gene sequence: CDR1 SEHNR, CDR2 FQNEAQ (reference sequence). The length of the CDR3 is 13 residues. Trimming took 6 bases from V and 5 from J; bases not matched to a gene: 5. The CDR3 nucleotides read TGTGCCAGCAGGACAGGGGTCGTCGAGACCCAGTACTTC. Translated: CASRTGVVETQYF.

This clonotype was detected a few times. This sequence joins TRBV20-1 and TRBJ2-3; TRBD2 agrees at 9 bases. The germline V gene encodes CDR1 DFQATT and CDR2 SNEGSKA (reference sequence). The CDR3 has 16 amino acids. The trim removed 5 bases at V and 2 bases at J, leaving 11 bases unmatched. The CDR3 nucleotides are TGCAGTGCTCCCTCTGATTGGACTAGCGCCACAGATACGCAGTATTTT. Translated: CSAPSDWTSATDTQYF.